Sequencing of this TCR beta chain was carried out in a study of blood T cell repertoires in COVID-19. J gave up 0 bases and V 6 bases, and 9 bases lay outside the gene matches. CDR3 size: 16 residues. CDR1 is MGHRA and CDR2 is YSYEKL in the germline V gene. Method: immunoSEQ multiplex PCR; TCRdb's copy keeps in-frame clones and lacks some. The repertoire consists of 250,000 to 300,000 clones, with 86% occurring once and the leading ten covering approximately 12%. The chain links TRBV4-1 to TRBJ2-7; TRBD1 aligns across 9 bases. This receptor was taken from a woman aged 25 to 39 with COVID-19, enrolled during active disease. The sequencing sample was made of peripheral blood. CDR3: CASRLGQGEASYEQYF. For the CDR3, the DNA is TGCGCCAGCAGGTTGGGACAGGGAGAGGCCTCCTACGAGCAGTACTTC.